The subject of this entry is one TCR beta chain. Its antigen is undetermined. This sample is drawn from a study of graft-versus-host responses after intestinal transplantation. The V and J ends lost 7 bases and 0 bases, in that order; junction bases with no gene match: 3. Germline loops: CDR1 MDHEN, CDR2 SYDVKM. CDR3 length: 14 residues. Assay used: immunoSEQ multiplex PCR; TCRdb lists only in-frame clones, some missing. Among roughly 69,000 clones, 85% to 95% were seen once, and the ten largest hold 1.7%. The sequenced sample was unstimulated CD8+ T cells sorted from spleen or lymph node cells, obtained before transplant. This clonotype was obtained from a human donor who was the organ donor for an intestinal transplant. J is TRBJ2-3 and V is TRBV28, with 8 positions matching TRBD2. The CDR3 DNA follows: TGTGCCAGCAATAGCGGGGCTAGCACAGATACGCAGTATTTT. It specifies CASNSGASTDTQYF.